Listed here is a single T cell receptor (beta chain). Its antigen is currently not known. The record has no base qualities; no much larger clone is one base away. The data are from a study of T-cell reconstitution after alpha-beta-depleted transplantation in children (dated by TCRdb to the mid-2010s). In the study overall: The study quantitatively tracked T-cell immune reconstitution after TCRalphabeta/CD19-depleted allogeneic hematopoietic cell transplantation in children using TCR repertoire profiling.

Preparation of the library involved PCR. The sequencing machine was an Illumina HiSeq 2500. Molecular barcoding was employed in the preparation of TCR libraries, with unique molecular identifiers being used to normalize TCRbeta repertoire quantification. Using fastp at Q25 and MiXCR, TCRdb reprocessed the public reads and kept productive beta chains. Merged by CDR3 protein, the rows form single entries marked with the most common genes and DNA. The sample data list about 540,000 distinct CDR3 sequences, and around 17% of these were observed just once. Of the sample, over 3% is held by the ten largest clones. CDR1 and CDR2, looked up from the germline V gene (reference sequence), are SEHNR and FQNEAQ. Measured from the cysteine to the phenylalanine, the CDR3 is 15 residues long. This entry keeps only the CDR3 DNA: 45 bases, framed from base 1. V trim: 5 bases; J trim: 6 bases; unmatched bases: 5.

The source material was PBMCs from the stem cell graft donor, sampled from the stem cell graft. The receptor chain draws on TRBV7-9 and TRBJ2-1; TRBD2 agrees with 12 junctional bases. The clonotype comes from a human donor who donated a stem cell graft to a child with acute lymphoblastic leukemia. Read as DNA, the sequence is TGTGCCAGCAGCCGCTGGACTAGCGGGACCAATGAGCAGTTCTTC. It is translated as CASSRWTSGTNEQFF.